These 11 T cell receptor beta chains came from one sample sequenced in a study of tumor-infiltrating lymphocytes in localized non-small cell lung cancer. TCRdb's copy holds only in-frame clones and misses some; the assay was immunoSEQ multiplex PCR. The sample has about 10,000 clones, roughly 71% seen once. The sample taken for sequencing was lung tumor tissue. These receptor sequences come from a human donor with non-small cell lung cancer.

This clone appeared a few times. The rearrangement uses TRBV6-5 and TRBJ1-1, with 9 bases lining up with TRBD1. V lost 4 bases and J lost 3; bases outside the gene matches: 3. CDR1 is MNHEY, CDR2 SVGAGI, per germline. This CDR3 is 14 amino acids long. The CDR3 here is CASSLDRGDTEAFF. The CDR3 nucleotides are TGTGCCAGCAGTTTAGACAGGGGGGACACTGAAGCTTTCTTT.

CDR3 residues: CATEGQGERDGYTF. CDR3 nucleotides: TGTGCCACCGAGGGGCAGGGGGAGAGAGATGGCTACACCTTC. The V and J genes are TRBV15 and TRBJ1-2; TRBD1 matches 7 bases. The CDR3 loop spans 14 amino acids. Germline V gene sequence: CDR1 LNHNV, CDR2 YYDKDF (reference sequence). V trimming: 8 bases; J trimming: 6 bases; junction bases outside the gene matches: 12. The full variable domain, with the rest looked up from reference TRBV15 and TRBJ1-2, is DAMVIQNPRYQVTQFGKPVTLSCSQTLNHNVMYWYQQKSSQAPKLLFHYYDKDFNNEADTPDNFQSRRPNTSFCFLDIRSPGLGDTAMYLCATEGQGERDGYTFGSGTRLTVV.

This rearrangement joins TRBV5-1 to TRBJ2-7; no reliable D call. V was trimmed by 4 bases and J by 1 base, leaving 3 bases between them. Germline-derived CDR1 and CDR2 are SGHRS and YFSETQ. The CDR3 spans 11 residues. The CDR3 is CASSRSYEQYF. DNA of the CDR3: TGCGCCAGCAGCCGGTCCTACGAGCAGTACTTC.

This chain joins TRBV2 and TRBJ1-4; D ambiguous. V was pared by 7 bases and J by 3 bases, with 9 bases between. The V gene's germline CDR1 is SNHLY and CDR2 FYNNEI. This CDR3 region has 13 residues. The CDR3 here is CASIRQANEKLFF. CDR3 nucleotides: TGTGCCAGCATAAGGCAAGCTAATGAAAAACTGTTTTTT.

The chain employs TRBV2 and TRBJ1-2; 10 nucleotides line up with TRBD1. The germline CDR1 and CDR2 sequences are SNHLY and FYNNEI. J was trimmed by 5 bases and V by 6 bases; bases with no gene match: 9. The CDR3 loop spans 15 amino acids. As DNA, the CDR3 is TGTGCCAGCAGGGAAAGACAGGGGGCCTCTTATGGCTACACCTTC. Translated: CASRERQGASYGYTF.

This clone was counted a few times. The J gene is TRBJ2-5, the V gene TRBV2, with D perhaps TRBD2 (5 bases). The CDR3 runs 13 residues. V lost 5 bases and J lost 5, with 12 bases in between. Germline V gene data show CDR1 as SNHLY and CDR2 as FYNNEI. CDR3 bases: TGTGCCAGCAGTCTAGGGAGTTGGGAGACCCAGTACTTC. It specifies CASSLGSWETQYF.

V usage is TRBV19 and J usage is TRBJ1-5, with a weak D call TRBD1 (6 bases). From germline, CDR1 is LNHDA and CDR2 SQIVND (reference sequence). The V and J ends lost 4 bases and 3 bases respectively, with 7 bases between them. The CDR3 covers 13 residues. The CDR3 sequence is CASSKGVNQPQHF. DNA for the CDR3: TGTGCCAGTAGTAAGGGGGTCAATCAGCCCCAGCATTTT.

This chain links TRBV6-5 with TRBJ2-7; D not resolved. Looked up from germline, CDR1 is MNHEY and CDR2 is SVGAGI. Trimming took off 0 bases at V and 5 bases at J, with 8 bases between the two ends. The CDR3 runs to 13 residues. CDR3 coding DNA: TGTGCCAGCAGTTACTCGACCTACGACGAGCAGTACTTC. Protein sequence: CASSYSTYDEQYF.

Judged by abundance, this clone is medium-sized. In DNA form, the CDR3 reads TGCAGCGTTGAGGGGCAGTTAGCGGTGAACACTGAAGCTTTCTTT. Protein product: CSVEGQLAVNTEAFF. The genes are TRBV29-1 and TRBJ1-1; maybe TRBD1 (5 bases). The CDR3 is 15 amino acids. Trimming cost V 3 bases and J 0 bases, with 14 bases left between them. Germline CDR1 SQVTM, CDR2 ANQGSEA.

This clone was found once. The V call is TRBV10-3, the J call TRBJ1-1; the match to TRBD1 covers 12 bases. CDR3 size: 15 residues. In germline, CDR1 is ENHRY, CDR2 SYGVKD. V lost 5 bases and J lost 3; bases outside the gene matches: 4. This CDR3 is CAISPGTGGYTEAFF. For the CDR3, the DNA is TGTGCCATCAGTCCCGGGACAGGGGGCTACACTGAAGCTTTCTTT.

This sequence joins TRBV6-1 and TRBJ1-3; no firm D call. V lost 3 bases, J lost 0 bases, and 9 bases lay in between. This CDR3 has 15 amino acids. Germline loops: CDR1 MNHNS, CDR2 SASEGT. The CDR3, as DNA: TGTGCCAGCAGTGACGGGCAATTCTCTGGAAACACCATATATTTT. It codes for CASSDGQFSGNTIYF.